This entry concerns a single T cell receptor (beta chain). The V end lost 1 base, the J end lost 6 bases, and 10 bases lay between the germline ends. This CDR3 has 13 residues. Germline V gene lookup returns CDR1 KGHSH and CDR2 LQKENI. The data belong to a study of blood T cell repertoires in COVID-19. Study information: The United States, Italy and Spain supplied acute and convalescent COVID-19 samples.

Per the original data handling: Reference gene primer amplification yielded estimated nucleated cell counts. Measured with immunoSEQ multiplex PCR; TCRdb has only the in-frame clones, and not every one. That table is the source of V, J and clone size, and D and trimming were worked out from the DNA. The sample yields 200,000 to 300,000 clones, around four fifths seen once. This clonotype originated in a woman aged 55-69 years with active or convalescent COVID-19. The chain employs TRBV18 and TRBJ2-7; D not certain. The material sequenced was peripheral blood. As DNA, the CDR3 is TGTGCCAGCTCACCACGTTTCTCGGGCGAGCAGTACTTC. Translation: CASSPRFSGEQYF.